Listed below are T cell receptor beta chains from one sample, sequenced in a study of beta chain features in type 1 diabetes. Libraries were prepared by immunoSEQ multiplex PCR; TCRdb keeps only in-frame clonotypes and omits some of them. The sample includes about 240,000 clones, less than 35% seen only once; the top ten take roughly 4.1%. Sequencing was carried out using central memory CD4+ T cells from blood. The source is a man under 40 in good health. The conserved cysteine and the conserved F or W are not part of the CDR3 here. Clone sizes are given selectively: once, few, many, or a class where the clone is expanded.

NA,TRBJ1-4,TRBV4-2,ASSQENYPDEKLF
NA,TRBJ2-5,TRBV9,ASSVAAVQETQY
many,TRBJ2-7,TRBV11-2,ASSLGTGSYEQY
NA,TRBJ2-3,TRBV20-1,SHTDTQY
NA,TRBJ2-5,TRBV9,ARSVDSGRGETQY
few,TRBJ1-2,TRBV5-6,ASSPRDVYGYT
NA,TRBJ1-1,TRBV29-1,SVERLLNTEAF
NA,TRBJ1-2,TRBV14,ASSLGQIRRHGYT
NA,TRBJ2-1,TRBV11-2,ASSLDSGPYNEQF
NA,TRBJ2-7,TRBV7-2,ASSQEGGTHEQY
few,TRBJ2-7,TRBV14,ASSSHRDRAAYYEQY
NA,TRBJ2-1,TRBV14,ASSQGGVSYNEQF
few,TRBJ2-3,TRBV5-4,ASSFRLAGSTDTQY
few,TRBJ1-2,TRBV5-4,ASSYRLPGGRGYT
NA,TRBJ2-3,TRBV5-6,ASSRQGANTQY
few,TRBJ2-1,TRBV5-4,ASSLPRGGEQF
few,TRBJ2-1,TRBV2,ASSPILEQF
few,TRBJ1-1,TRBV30,AWSEKRNTEAF
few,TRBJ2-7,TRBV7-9,ASSLMGRDYEQY
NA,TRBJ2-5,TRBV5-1,ASSLSRTRGETQY
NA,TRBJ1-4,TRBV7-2,ASSPGRNEKLF
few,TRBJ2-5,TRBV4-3,ASSQVRGQETQY
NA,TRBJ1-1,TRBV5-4,ASSFDLGAEAF
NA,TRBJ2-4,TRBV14,ASSRQGQNIQY
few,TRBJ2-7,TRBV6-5,ASRPSTGYTGEQY
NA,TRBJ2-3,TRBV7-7,ASSSGTTGTDTQY
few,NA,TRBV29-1,SVKSGDYEQY
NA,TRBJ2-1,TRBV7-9,ASSLAPGPEQF
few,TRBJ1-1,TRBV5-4,ASSPEGGNTEAF
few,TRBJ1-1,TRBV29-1,SVGISQGTEAF
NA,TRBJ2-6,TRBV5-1,ASSLDNPGANVLT
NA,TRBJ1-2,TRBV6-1,ASSESRHGYT
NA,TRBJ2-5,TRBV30,AWSEKETQY
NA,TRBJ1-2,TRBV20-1,SARDHPGYT
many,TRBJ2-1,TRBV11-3,ASSLAAGTSLSEQF
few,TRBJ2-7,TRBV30,AWSRVGGSYEQY
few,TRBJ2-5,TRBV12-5,ASGGDFAVGTQY
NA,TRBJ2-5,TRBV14,ASSQGRQVRGETQY
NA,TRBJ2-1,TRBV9,ASSVGSWSSYNEQF
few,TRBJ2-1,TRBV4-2,ASRQGVRLDNEQF
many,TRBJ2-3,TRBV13,ASSRVDSPADTQY
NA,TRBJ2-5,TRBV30,AWNQRGVGETQY